The 10 T cell receptor beta chains listed next were all sequenced from one sample in a study of blood T cell repertoires in COVID-19. The data were produced by immunoSEQ multiplex PCR, yet TCRdb's version contains in-frame clones alone and is incomplete. The sample carries about 97,000 clones, roughly 88% recorded once. What was sequenced was peripheral blood. These receptors were collected from a man aged 45-60 years with COVID-19, enrolled during active disease.

The CDR3 sequence: CASSLVTGDFNEQFF. The CDR3 region has the DNA TGTGCCAGCAGCTTAGTAACAGGGGACTTTAATGAGCAGTTCTTC. The chain recombines TRBV7-3 with TRBJ2-1; the D gene is possibly TRBD1 (7 bases). V shed 2 bases and J shed 7 bases, with 15 bases lying between them. In germline, CDR1 is SGHTA, CDR2 FQGTGA. The CDR3 runs 15 residues.

This clone was detected only once. Other DNA sequences in the same sample also yield this CDR3. This chain joins TRBV5-1 and TRBJ1-2, with 9 bases lining up with TRBD1. The CDR3 covers 14 residues. Germline values: CDR1 SGHRS, CDR2 YFSETQ. With 4 bases clipped from V and 2 bases from J, the junction kept 3 bases outside the gene matches. This chain's CDR3 is CASSTGQGNYGYTF. The CDR3 DNA sequence: TGCGCCAGCAGCACCGGACAGGGGAACTATGGCTACACCTTC.

V is TRBV7-3 and J is TRBJ2-1; TRBD2 matches 10 bases. The CDR3 sequence is 15 residues long. Trimming at V came to 5 bases and at J to 5 bases, leaving 6 bases not matched to a gene. CDR1 SGHTA and CDR2 FQGTGA come from the germline V gene. CDR3 in DNA: TGTGCCAGCAGCACACCTAGCGGGGGACACAATGAGCAGTTCTTC. Translating gives CASSTPSGGHNEQFF.

This chain uses TRBV10-3 with TRBJ1-4, with TRBD1 matching 12 bases. This CDR3 has 15 residues. The V and J ends lost 2 bases and 8 bases, in that order; junction bases with no gene match: 3. Germline CDR1 and CDR2: ENHRY and SYGVKD. CDR3 residues: CAISEGTGGREKLFF. In nucleotides, the CDR3 is TGTGCCATCAGTGAGGGGACAGGGGGCCGGGAAAAACTGTTTTTT.

This chain links TRBV27 with TRBJ2-7, with D tentatively TRBD2 (6 bases). The V gene's germline CDR1 is MNHEY and CDR2 SMNVEV (reference sequence). Trimming left V 9 bases short and J 3 bases short, with 12 bases between. This CDR3 has 12 residues. The CDR3 DNA reads as TGTGCCAGTAGCGGTCGGTTCTACGAGCAGTACTTC. It yields the protein CASSGRFYEQYF.

This chain links TRBV30 with TRBJ1-4, with 7 bases matching TRBD1. The germline CDR1 and CDR2 sequences are GTSNPN and SVGIG (reference sequence). With V trimmed by 4 bases and J by 8 bases, 4 bases remained unmatched. The CDR3 length is 12 residues. The CDR3 region is CAWKGGGEKLFF. DNA for the CDR3: TGTGCCTGGAAAGGGGGCGGCGAAAAACTGTTTTTT.

The CDR3 sequence: CASSQDGGGAREQFF. The CDR3 region has the DNA TGTGCCAGCAGCCAAGATGGTGGGGGGGCTCGAGAGCAGTTCTTC. The V call is TRBV11-2, the J call TRBJ2-1; maybe TRBD2 (7 bases). The CDR3 runs 15 residues. CDR1 is SGHAT and CDR2 is FQNNGV in the germline V gene. Deletions cut 5 bases from V and 10 bases from J, with 21 bases between.

The chain uses TRBV18 and TRBJ1-3; no definite D call. This CDR3 region has 17 residues. Germline CDR1 is KGHSH and CDR2 is LQKENI. Trimming shortened V by 0 bases and J by 0 bases, and 12 bases separated the two germline ends. This CDR3 reads CASSPPIHRSSGNTIYF. CDR3 sequence (DNA): TGTGCCAGCTCACCACCGATCCACCGGAGCTCTGGAAACACCATATATTTT.

This chain connects TRBV5-1 to TRBJ2-3; perhaps TRBD1 as D (5 bases). Germline assignment: CDR1 SGHRS and CDR2 YFSETQ. Trimming left V 1 base short and J 6 bases short, with 12 bases between. This CDR3 spans 14 amino acids. This chain's CDR3 is CASSLLWGADTQYF. The CDR3 bases are TGCGCCAGCAGCTTGTTATGGGGCGCGGATACGCAGTATTTT.

Here the CDR3 reads CASSSSGTGVNSPLHF. In DNA form, the CDR3 reads TGTGCCAGCTCATCTTCCGGGACAGGGGTTAATTCACCCCTCCACTTT. The V call is TRBV18, the J call TRBJ1-6, with 10 bases matching TRBD1. The germline gives CDR1 KGHSH, CDR2 LQKENI. The CDR3 totals 16 residues. Trimming took 5 bases from V and 6 from J; bases not matched to a gene: 7. Based on the CDR3 plus reference TRBV18 and TRBJ1-6, the full variable domain is NAGVMQNPRHLVRRRGQEARLRCSPMKGHSHVYWYRQLPEEGLKFMVYLQKENIIDESGMPKERFSAEFPKEGPSILRIQQVVRGDSAAYFCASSSSGTGVNSPLHFGNGTRLTVT.